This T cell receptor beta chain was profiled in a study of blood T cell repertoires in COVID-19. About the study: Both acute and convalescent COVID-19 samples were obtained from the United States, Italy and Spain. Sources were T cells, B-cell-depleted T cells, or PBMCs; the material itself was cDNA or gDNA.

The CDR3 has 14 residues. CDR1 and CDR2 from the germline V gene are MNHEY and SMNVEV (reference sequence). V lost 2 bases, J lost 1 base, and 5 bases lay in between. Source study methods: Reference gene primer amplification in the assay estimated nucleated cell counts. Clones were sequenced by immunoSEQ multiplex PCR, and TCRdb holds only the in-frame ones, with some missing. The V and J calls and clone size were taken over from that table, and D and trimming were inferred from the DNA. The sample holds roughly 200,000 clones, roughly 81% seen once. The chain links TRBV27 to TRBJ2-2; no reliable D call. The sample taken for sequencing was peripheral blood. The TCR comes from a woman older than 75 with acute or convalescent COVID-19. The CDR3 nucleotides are TGTGCCAGCAGTTTAAGAGGGAACACCGGGGAGCTGTTTTTT. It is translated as CASSLRGNTGELFF.